This TCR beta chain comes out of a study of OX40 agonist ivuxolimab in advanced cancers. Turning to the study itself: Ivuxolimab is an agonistic anti-OX40 (CD134) antibody, and patients were treated with it.

Using immunoSEQ multiplex PCR, the repertoire was profiled, and TCRdb retains in-frame clones only, with some absent. Of around 76,000 clones listed, 87% are singletons. The length of the CDR3 is 14 residues. The trim removed 8 bases at V and 4 bases at J, leaving 4 bases unmatched. CDR1 and CDR2 (germline): MGHDK, SYGVNS. This TCR came from an adult with an advanced solid tumor such as melanoma, head and neck, liver or kidney cancer. Sequences were derived from CD4+ or CD8+ T cells sorted from blood, sampled in a trial of the OX40 agonist ivuxolimab. The chain uses TRBV25-1 and TRBJ2-1; 11 bases match TRBD2. The CDR3 here is CASSGTSGYNEQFF. The CDR3 DNA follows: TGTGCCAGCTCCGGGACTAGCGGATACAATGAGCAGTTCTTC.